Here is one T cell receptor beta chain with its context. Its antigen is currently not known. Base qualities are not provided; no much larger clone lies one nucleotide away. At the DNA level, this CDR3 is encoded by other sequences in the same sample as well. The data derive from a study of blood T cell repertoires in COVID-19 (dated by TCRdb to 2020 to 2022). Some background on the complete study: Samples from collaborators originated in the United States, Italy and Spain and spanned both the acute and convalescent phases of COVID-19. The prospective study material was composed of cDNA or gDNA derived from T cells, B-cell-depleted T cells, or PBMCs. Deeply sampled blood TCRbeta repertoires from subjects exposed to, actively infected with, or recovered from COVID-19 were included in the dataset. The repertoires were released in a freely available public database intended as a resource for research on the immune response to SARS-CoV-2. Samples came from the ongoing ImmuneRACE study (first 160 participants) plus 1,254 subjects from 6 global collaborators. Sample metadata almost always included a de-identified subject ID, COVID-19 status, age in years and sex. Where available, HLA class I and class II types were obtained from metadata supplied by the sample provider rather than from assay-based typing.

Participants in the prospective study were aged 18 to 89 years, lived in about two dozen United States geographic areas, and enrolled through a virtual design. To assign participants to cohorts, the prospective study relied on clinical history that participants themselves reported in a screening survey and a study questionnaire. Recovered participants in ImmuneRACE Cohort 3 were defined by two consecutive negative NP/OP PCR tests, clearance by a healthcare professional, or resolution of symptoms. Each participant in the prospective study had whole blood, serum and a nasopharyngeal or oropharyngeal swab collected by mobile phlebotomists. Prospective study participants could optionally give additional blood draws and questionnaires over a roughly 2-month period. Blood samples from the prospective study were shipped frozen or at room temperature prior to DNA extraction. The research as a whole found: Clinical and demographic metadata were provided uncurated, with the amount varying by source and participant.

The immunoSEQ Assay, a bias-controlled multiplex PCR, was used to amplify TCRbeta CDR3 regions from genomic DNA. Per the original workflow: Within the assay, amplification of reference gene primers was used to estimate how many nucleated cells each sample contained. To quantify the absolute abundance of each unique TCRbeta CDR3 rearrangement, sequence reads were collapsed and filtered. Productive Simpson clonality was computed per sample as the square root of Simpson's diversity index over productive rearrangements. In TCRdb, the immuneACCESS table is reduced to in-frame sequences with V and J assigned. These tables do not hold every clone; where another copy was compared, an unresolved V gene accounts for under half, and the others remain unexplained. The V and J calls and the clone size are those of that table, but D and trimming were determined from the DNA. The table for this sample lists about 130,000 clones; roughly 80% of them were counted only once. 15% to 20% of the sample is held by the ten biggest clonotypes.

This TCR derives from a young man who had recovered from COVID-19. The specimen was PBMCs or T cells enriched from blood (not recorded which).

The DNA sequence is TGTGCCAGCTCACCTACAGGGGGTAATCAGCCCCAGCATTTT. Its translation reads: CASSPTGGNQPQHF. The receptor chain draws on TRBV18 and TRBJ1-5, with TRBD1 matching 8 junction bases. Taken from cysteine to phenylalanine, the CDR3 has 14 residues. CDR3 DNA is the only sequence kept; it has 42 bases, read in frame from the first base. For CDR1 and CDR2, the germline V gene lists KGHSH and LQKENI. Unmatched junction bases come to 2, with V trimmed by 3 bases and J by 4 bases.